This TCR beta chain derives from a study of OX40 agonist ivuxolimab in advanced cancers. J was trimmed by 9 bases and V by 0 bases; bases with no gene match: 16. CDR1 and CDR2 (germline): LGHNA, YSLEER. CDR3 size: 18 residues. Some clones are missing from TCRdb's copy, which holds only in-frame ones; the method was immunoSEQ multiplex PCR. This table holds roughly 62,000 clones, about 90% found once. This TCR was recovered from an adult with an advanced solid tumor such as melanoma, head and neck, liver or kidney cancer. Sequenced here: CD4+ or CD8+ T cells sorted from blood, sampled in a trial of the OX40 agonist ivuxolimab. The J gene is TRBJ2-1, the V gene TRBV4-3; 8 bases agree with TRBD2. The CDR3 loop is CASSQDRTSQKFRGEQFF. CDR3 nucleotides: TGCGCCAGCAGCCAAGACCGGACTAGCCAAAAATTCCGGGGTGAGCAGTTCTTC.